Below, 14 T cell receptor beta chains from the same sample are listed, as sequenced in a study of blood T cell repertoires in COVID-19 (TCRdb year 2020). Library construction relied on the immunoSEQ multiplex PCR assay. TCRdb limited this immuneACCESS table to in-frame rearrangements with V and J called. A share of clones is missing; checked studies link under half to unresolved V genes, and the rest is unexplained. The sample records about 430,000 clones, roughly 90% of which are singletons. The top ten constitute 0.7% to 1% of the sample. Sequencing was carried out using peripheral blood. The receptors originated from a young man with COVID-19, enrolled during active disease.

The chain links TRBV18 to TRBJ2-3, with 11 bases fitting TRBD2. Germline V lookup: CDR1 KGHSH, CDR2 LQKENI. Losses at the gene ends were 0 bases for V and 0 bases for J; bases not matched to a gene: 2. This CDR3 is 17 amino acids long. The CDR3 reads CASSPPTSGASTDTQYF. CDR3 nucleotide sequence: TGTGCCAGCTCACCACCGACTAGCGGGGCTAGCACAGATACGCAGTATTTT.

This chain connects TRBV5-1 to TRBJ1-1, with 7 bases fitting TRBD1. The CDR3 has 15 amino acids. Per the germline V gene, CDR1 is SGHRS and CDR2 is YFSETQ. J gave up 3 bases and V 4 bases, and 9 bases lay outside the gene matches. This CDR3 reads CASSDTRGQHTEAFF. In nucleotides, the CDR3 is TGCGCCAGCAGCGACACGAGGGGGCAGCACACTGAAGCTTTCTTT.

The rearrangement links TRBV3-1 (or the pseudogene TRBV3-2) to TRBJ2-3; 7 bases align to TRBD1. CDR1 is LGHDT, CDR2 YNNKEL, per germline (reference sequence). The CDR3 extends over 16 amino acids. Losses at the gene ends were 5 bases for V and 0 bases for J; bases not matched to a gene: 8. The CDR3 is CASSGPGTVSTDTQYF. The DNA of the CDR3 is TGTGCCAGCAGCGGACCCGGGACAGTTAGCACAGATACGCAGTATTTT.

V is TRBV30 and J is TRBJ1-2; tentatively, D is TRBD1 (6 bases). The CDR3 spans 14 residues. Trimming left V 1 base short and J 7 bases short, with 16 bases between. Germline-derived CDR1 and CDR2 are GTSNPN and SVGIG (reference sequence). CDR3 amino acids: CAWSATIGGRGYTF. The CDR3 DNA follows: TGTGCCTGGAGTGCCACGATCGGGGGGCGTGGCTACACCTTC. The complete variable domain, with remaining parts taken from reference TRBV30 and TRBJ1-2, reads SQTIHQWPATLVQPVGSPLSLECTVEGTSNPNLYWYRQAAGRGLQLLFYSVGIGQISSEVPQNLSASRPQDRQFILSSKKLLLSDSGFYLCAWSATIGGRGYTFGSGTRLTVV.

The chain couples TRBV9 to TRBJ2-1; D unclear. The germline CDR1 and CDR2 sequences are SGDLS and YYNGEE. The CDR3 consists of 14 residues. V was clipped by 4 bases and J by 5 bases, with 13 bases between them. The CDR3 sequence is CASSKGPENNEQFF. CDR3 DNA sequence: TGTGCCAGCAGCAAAGGCCCGGAGAACAATGAGCAGTTCTTC.

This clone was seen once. CDR3 sequence reads: CASSRYNGAGELFF. The CDR3, as DNA: TGTGCCAGTAGTAGGTATAACGGGGCCGGGGAGCTGTTTTTT. This rearrangement joins TRBV19 to TRBJ2-2; TRBD2 is a possible D gene (5 bases). The CDR3 sequence is 14 residues long. Germline V gene lookup returns CDR1 LNHDA and CDR2 SQIVND (reference sequence). The V gene lost 4 bases and the J gene lost 6 bases, with 12 bases spanning the gap.

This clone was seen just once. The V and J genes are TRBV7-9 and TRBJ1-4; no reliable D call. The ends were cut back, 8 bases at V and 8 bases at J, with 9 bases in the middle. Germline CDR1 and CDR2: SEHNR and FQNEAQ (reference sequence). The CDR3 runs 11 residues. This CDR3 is CASDVGEKLFF. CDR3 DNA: TGTGCCAGCGACGTCGGGGAAAAACTGTTTTTT. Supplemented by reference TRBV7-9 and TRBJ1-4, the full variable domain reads DTGVSQNPRHKITKRGQNVTFRCDPISEHNRLYWYRQTLGQGPEFLTYFQNEAQLEKSRLLSDRFSAERPKGSFSTLEIQRTEQGDSAMYLCASDVGEKLFFGSGTQLSVL.

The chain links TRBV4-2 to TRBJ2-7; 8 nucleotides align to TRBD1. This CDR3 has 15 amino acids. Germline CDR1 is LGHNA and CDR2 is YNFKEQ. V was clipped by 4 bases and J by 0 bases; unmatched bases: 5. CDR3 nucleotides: TGTGCCAGCAGCCCCCGGACAGGGAGCTCCTACGAGCAGTACTTC. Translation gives CASSPRTGSSYEQYF.

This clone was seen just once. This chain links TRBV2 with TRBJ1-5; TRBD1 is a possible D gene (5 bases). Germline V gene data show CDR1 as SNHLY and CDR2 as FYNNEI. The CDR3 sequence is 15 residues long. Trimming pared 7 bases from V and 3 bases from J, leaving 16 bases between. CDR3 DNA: TGTGCCAGCAACAGAGACCAGGGTACCAATCAGCCCCAGCATTTT. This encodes CASNRDQGTNQPQHF.

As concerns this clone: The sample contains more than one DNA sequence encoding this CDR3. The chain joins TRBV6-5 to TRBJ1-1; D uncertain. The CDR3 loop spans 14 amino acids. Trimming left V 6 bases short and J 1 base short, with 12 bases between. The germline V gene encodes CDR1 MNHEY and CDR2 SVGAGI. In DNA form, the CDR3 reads TGTGCCAGCAGCCTGACGGGATCGAACACTGAAGCTTTCTTT. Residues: CASSLTGSNTEAFF.

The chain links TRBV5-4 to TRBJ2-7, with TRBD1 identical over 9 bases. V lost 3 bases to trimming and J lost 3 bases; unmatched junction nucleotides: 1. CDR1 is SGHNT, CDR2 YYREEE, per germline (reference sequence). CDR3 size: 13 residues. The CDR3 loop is CASSWDRDYEQYF. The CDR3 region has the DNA TGTGCCAGCAGCTGGGACAGGGACTACGAGCAGTACTTC. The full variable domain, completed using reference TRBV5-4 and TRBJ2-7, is ETGVTQSPTHLIKTRGQQVTLRCSSQSGHNTVSWYQQALGQGPQFIFQYYREEENGRGNFPPRFSGLQFPNYSSELNVNALELDDSALYLCASSWDRDYEQYFGPGTRLTVT.

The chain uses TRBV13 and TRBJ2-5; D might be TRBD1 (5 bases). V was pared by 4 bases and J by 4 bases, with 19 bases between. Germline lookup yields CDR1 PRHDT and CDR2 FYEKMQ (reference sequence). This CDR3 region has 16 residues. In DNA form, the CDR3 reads TGTGCCAGCAGCTCAAGGGGAATGGGCGTGCGAGAGACCCAGTACTTC. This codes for CASSSRGMGVRETQYF.

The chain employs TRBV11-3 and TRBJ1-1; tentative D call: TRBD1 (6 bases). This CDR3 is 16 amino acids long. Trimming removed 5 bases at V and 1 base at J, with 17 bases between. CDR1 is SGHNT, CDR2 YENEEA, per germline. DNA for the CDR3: TGTGCCAGCAGCCCTTTAGGAGGACAGCAGAACACTGAAGCTTTCTTT. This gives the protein CASSPLGGQQNTEAFF.

The CDR3 region is CATSRDWAETQYF. CDR3 DNA sequence: TGTGCCACCAGCAGAGATTGGGCAGAGACCCAGTACTTC. This sequence joins TRBV15 and TRBJ2-5; D is unclear. CDR3 size: 13 residues. Germline lookup yields CDR1 LNHNV and CDR2 YYDKDF (reference sequence). V was pared by 0 bases and J by 4 bases, with 6 bases between.